Sequencing of this T cell receptor (beta chain) was carried out in a study of cytomegalovirus exposure and HLA in healthy donors. General observations from the study: Within the 100 to 150 validation repertoires, first-cohort TCR clusters tended to co-occur, according to a later analysis. Many donors carried some public TCRs, although rarity characterized most TCR sequences.

For this clone: Its specificity is not known.

The data were produced by immunoSEQ multiplex PCR, yet TCRdb's version contains in-frame clones alone and is incomplete. Seen here are fewer than 400,000 clones, roughly 86% observed once, and the top ten hold around 0.88%. Germline lookup yields CDR1 SGHAT and CDR2 FQNNGV. The trim removed 1 base at V and 8 bases at J, leaving 2 bases unmatched. This CDR3 is 15 amino acids long. V and J are TRBV11-2 and TRBJ1-6; TRBD1 matches 10 bases. This clonotype was sampled from a man younger than 40 in good health and CMV-seronegative. Sample: PBMCs. CDR3 amino acids: CASSLVGTGDSPLHF. CDR3 in DNA: TGTGCCAGCAGCTTAGTAGGGACAGGGGATTCACCCCTCCACTTT.